The table lists the clone carrying this TCR beta chain with a count of one. This entry comes from a study of shared clonotypes between healthy human individuals. The CDR3 consists of 14 residues. V was cut by 0 bases and J by 6 bases, with 12 bases left in between. CDR1 is SGHRS, CDR2 YFSETQ, per germline. Libraries were prepared by immunoSEQ multiplex PCR; TCRdb keeps only in-frame clonotypes and omits some of them. The table has about 2.3 million clones, 85% to 95% seen once. The receptor's source is a man younger than 35 in good health. Some clones in this sample may be carry-over from other donors' samples. This chain connects TRBV5-1 to TRBJ1-1, with D perhaps matching TRBD1 (5 bases). The sample taken for sequencing was naive CD4+ T cells from PBMCs. Subset meaning: CD45RA+ positively selected. CDR3 bases: TGCGCCAGCAGCTTGGTGCGGGGGGAGGCTGAAGCTTTCTTT. It specifies CASSLVRGEAEAFF.